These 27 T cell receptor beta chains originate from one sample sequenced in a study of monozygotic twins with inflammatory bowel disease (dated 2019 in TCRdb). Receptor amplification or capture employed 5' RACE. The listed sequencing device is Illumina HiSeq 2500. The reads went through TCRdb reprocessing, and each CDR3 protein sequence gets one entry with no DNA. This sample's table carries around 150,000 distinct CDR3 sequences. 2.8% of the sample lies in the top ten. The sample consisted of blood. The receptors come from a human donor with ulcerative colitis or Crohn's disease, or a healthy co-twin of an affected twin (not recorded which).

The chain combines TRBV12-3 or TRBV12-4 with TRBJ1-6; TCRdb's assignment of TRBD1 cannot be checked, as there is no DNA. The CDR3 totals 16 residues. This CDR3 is CASRYRGGGYNSPLHF.

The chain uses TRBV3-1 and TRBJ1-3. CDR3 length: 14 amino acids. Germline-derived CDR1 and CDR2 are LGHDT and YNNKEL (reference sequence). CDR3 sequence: CASSQVTPGNTIYF.

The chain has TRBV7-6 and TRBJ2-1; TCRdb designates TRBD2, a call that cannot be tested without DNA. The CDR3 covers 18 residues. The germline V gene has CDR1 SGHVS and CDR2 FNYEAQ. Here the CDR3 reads CASSLGVGAGGHGNEQFF.

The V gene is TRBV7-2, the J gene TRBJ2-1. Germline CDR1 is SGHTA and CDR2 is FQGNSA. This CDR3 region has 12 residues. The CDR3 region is CASSLAEGKQFF.

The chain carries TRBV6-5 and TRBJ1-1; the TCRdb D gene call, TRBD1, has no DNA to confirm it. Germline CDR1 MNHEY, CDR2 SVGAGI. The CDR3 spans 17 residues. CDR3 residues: CASSYRLIGRENTEAFF.

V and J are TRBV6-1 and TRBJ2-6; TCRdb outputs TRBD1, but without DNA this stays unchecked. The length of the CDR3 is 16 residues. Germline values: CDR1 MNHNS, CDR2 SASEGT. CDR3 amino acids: CASSPRTGAGANVLTF.

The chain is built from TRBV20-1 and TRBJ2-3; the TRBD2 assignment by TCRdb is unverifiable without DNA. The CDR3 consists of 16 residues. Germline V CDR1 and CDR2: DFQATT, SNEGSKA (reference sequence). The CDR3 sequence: CSAFGPAGGPLGTQYF.

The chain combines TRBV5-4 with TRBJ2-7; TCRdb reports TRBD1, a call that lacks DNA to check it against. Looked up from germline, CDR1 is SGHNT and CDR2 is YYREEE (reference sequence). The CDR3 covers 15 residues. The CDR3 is CASSLYGTGVREQYF.

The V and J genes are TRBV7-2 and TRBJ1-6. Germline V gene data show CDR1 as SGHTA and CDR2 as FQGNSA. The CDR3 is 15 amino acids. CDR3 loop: CASSRQDSYNSPLHF.

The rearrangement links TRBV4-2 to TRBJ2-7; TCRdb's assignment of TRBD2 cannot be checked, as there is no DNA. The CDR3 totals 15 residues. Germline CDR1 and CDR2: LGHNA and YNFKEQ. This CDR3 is CASSQGLAGAGEQYF.

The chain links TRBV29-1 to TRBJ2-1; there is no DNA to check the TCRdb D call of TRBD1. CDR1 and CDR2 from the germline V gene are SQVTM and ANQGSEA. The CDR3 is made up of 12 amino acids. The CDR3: CSVDNRGYEQFF.

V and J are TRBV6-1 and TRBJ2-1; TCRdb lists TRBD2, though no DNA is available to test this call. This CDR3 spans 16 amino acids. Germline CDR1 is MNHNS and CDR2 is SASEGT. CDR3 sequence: CASSTTSGSTYNEQFF.

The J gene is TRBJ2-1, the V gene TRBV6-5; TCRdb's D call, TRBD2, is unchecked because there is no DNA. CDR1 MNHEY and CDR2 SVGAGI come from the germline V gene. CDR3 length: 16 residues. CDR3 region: CASSYSILAGSGEQFF.

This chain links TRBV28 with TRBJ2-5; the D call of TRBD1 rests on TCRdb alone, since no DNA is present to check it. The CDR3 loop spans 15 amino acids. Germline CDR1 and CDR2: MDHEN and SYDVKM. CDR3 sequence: CASSSIGTAKETQYF.

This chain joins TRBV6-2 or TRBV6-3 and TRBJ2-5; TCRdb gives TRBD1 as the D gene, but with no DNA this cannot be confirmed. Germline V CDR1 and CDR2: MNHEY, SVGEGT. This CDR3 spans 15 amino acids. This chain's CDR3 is CASSRWTAQQETQYF.

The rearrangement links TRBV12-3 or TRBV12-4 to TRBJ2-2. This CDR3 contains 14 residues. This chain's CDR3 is CASRTVTNTGELFF.

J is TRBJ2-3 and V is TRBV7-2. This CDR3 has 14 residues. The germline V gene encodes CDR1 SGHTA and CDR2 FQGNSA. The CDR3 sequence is CASSPILQGDTQYF.

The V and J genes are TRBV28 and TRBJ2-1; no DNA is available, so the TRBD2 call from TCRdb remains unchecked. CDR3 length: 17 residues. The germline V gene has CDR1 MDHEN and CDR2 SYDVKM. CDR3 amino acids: CASSPLAGLPGGNEQFF.

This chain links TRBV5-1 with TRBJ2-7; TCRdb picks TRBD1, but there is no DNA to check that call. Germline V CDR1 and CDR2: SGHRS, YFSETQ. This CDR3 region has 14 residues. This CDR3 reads CASNPGQPPYEQYF.

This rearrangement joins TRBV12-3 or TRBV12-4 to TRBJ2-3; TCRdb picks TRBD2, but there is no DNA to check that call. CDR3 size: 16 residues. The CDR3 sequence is CASSPGLAEGTDTQYF.

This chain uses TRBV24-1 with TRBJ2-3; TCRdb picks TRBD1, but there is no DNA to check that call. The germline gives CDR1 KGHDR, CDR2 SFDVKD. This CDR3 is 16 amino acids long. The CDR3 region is CATSDLGHWNTDTQYF.

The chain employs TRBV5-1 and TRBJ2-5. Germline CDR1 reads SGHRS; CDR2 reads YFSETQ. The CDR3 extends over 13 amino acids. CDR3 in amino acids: CASSLSLQETQYF.

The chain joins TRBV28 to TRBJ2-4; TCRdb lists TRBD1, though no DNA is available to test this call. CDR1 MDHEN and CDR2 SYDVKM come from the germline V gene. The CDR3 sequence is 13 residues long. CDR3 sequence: CASSRGQGNIQYF.

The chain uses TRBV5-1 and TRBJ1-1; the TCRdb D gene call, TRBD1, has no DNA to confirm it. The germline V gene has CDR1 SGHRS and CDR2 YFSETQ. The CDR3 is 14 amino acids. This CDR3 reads CASSLQGGRTEAFF.

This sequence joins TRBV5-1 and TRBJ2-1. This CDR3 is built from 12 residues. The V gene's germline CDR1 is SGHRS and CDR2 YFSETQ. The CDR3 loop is CASSLGRNEQFF.

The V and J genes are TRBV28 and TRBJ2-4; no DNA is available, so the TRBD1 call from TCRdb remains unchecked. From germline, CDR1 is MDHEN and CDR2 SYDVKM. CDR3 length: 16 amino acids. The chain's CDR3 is CASSQPPQGPKNIQYF.

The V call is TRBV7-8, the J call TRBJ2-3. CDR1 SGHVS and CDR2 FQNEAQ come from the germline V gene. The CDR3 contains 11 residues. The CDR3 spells CASSSLDTQYF.